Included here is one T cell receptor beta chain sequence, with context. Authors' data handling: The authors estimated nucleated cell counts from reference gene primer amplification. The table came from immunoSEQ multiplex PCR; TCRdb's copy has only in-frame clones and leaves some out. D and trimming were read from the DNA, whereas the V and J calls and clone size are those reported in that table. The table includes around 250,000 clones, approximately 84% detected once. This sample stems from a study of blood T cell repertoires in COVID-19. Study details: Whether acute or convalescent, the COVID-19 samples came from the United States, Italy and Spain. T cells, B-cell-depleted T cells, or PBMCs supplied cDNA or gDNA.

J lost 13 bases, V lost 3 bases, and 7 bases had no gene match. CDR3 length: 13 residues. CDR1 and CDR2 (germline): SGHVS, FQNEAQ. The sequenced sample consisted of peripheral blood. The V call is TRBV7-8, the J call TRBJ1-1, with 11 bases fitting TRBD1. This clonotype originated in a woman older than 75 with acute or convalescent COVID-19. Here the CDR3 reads CASSFPGQGEVFF. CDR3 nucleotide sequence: TGTGCCAGCAGCTTCCCGGGACAGGGGGAGGTTTTCTTT.